The source of this TCR beta chain is a study of cytomegalovirus exposure and HLA in healthy donors (dated by TCRdb to about 2017). About the study as a whole: In an earlier analysis of roughly 500 of the donors, less than 350 Gb of sequence data and 100 million or so unique TCR beta sequences from approximately 180 million T cells were reported. About 300 gigabases of sequencing data and about 92 million unique TCR sequences made up an early release that covered approximately 650 HLA-typed donors. Of the roughly 400 genotyped donors, 65% to 90% fell in the genetic ancestry cluster associated with self-reported Caucasian donors. The study aimed to test whether cataloging public T cell receptors could reveal signatures of past pathogen exposure. The study used immunosequencing to profile the T cell repertoires of more than 650 subjects and linked those repertoires to cytomegalovirus serostatus. Besides the first cohort of some 670 subjects, a separate validation cohort made up of 120 different subjects was used. To predict cytomegalovirus infection status, the study brought together high-throughput TCR immunosequencing, statistical association of individual TCRs with disease status, and machine learning. In a later analysis, previously published TCR beta repertoires from several hundred donors were re-analyzed and high-resolution HLA genotyping was added so that TCR occurrence patterns could be studied. In the later analysis, no new phenotypic data were used to find candidate immune exposures; instead, reliance was placed on TCR beta sequences and their occurrence across donors. An earlier analysis of nearly 600 of the donors applied high-throughput TCR beta sequencing to assess whether each TCR beta V gene segment acted as functional or pseudogenic. Donor age, sex, ethnicity and CMV serostatus were compiled together with the repertoire data. A later genetic analysis took genome-wide SNP genotypes for about three fifths of the roughly 700 donors and used that subset as a discovery cohort. Every discovery cohort repertoire had been produced on one sequencing platform. HLA typing included class I and class II loci at four-digit resolution. Typing coverage varied by locus: roughly 620-640 donors for A, B, C, DRB1 and DQB1; about 520 for DQA1; over 600 for DPA1; approximately 450 for DPB1. Roughly 5 DR-DQ haplotypes were handled as single units for association and clustering, since linkage in the cohort was strong. Among over 350 genotyped donors of the cohort, an average of roughly 240,000 unique TCR beta nucleotide sequences were sequenced per donor, roughly a sixth of them non-productive.

Overall results and qualifications from the work: Because counts were too low, roughly 18 rarely observed V segments, including chromosome 9 orphons, were left out of the earlier analysis of roughly 600 of the donors. According to a later analysis, parvovirus B19, influenza, CMV and Epstein-Barr virus appeared linked to several top co-occurrence clusters. Most CMV-associated TCR beta chains appeared to be HLA-restricted in a later analysis, and the HLA associations seemed to be driven largely by CMV exposure. A few of the identified cytomegalovirus-associated TCR beta chains were confirmed in vitro to be specific for cytomegalovirus antigens. Presence/absence analyses assumed roughly uniform sequencing depth across donors, an assumption that may not hold. HLA typing was unavailable for some donors at each locus, so association tests used only the typed subset. A cluster of highly shared sequence variants was judged likely to be a technical artifact of the sequencing pipeline. In a later analysis, TCR association rates were found to vary across HLA loci, with the most associated TCRs seen for DRB1 alleles and the fewest for HLA-C alleles. At a false discovery rate of 0.05, a later analysis linked roughly 17,000 TCR beta sequences to specific HLA alleles. The cohort was sequenced for TCR beta chains only, and without alpha or paired-chain data the features that could be detected were limited. In both the original and validation cohorts, the classifier was reported to diagnose cytomegalovirus status with high specificity and sensitivity. Strong co-occurrence of HLA alleles, especially DR and DQ, made assigning TCR associations to individual alleles difficult. An earlier analysis of around 500 of the donors showed that most TCR beta V segments appeared in productive rearrangements either about 87% or about 30% of the time, which broadly matched IMGT annotations. Linkage disequilibrium might explain the correlated functional status among segregating V segments, but an unknown experimental factor could not be ruled out. A further reported finding was that TCR beta sequences accurately predicted the HLA-A and HLA-B alleles for most subjects in the first cohort. The authors suggested that the approach could potentially be extended to other disease states and immunological phenotypes. CMV serostatus was the only immune exposure information available for the cohort. A later analysis found that HLA-associated TCR beta chains were more clonally expanded and had lower generation probabilities than equally common non-associated chains. Most TCR sequences were seen in very few donors, while some public TCRs were found in many individuals. A later genetic analysis associated a missense DCLRE1C variant with V-gene and J-gene trimming of TCR beta chains, and an independent cohort replicated the association. A total of fewer than 200 TCR beta chains were listed by the study as associated with cytomegalovirus. A later genetic analysis reported fewer N-insertions in productive TCRs among donors in an Asian-associated ancestry cluster than the roughly 620-donor mean.

Library construction relied on the immunoSEQ multiplex PCR assay. For the multiplex PCR, a mixture combining 60 forward primers for TCR Vbeta segments and 13 reverse primers for TCR Jbeta segments was used. A multiplex PCR assay on genomic DNA amplified the CDR3 region of rearranged TCR beta genes. The Illumina HiSeq System was used to sequence the amplified TCR beta libraries as 87-base-pair reads. The study's own analysis went as follows. In a later analysis, approximately 74 million unique TCR beta chains were counted across the 500 to 850 repertoires, and roughly 10 million of these chains were shared by at least two donors. A nearest-neighbor algorithm error-corrected the raw reads and collapsed the reads into unique sequences, merging closely related sequences to remove PCR and sequencing errors. Alignment of CDR3 sequences to IMGT reference sequences was used to assign V, D and J gene segments. For a sequence to be retained, at least a six-nucleotide match to both a V gene segment and a J gene segment was required. A rearrangement was called productive if the CDR3 had no stop codons and remained in frame with V and J, and every other rearrangement was called non-productive. Following IMGT convention, CDR3 was defined as the stretch from the second conserved V-encoded cysteine to the conserved J-encoded phenylalanine. In an earlier analysis of 550 to 650 of the donors, sequences lacking an unambiguous match to a single V gene segment were excluded. An earlier analysis of about 590 of the donors classified V segments as functional when productive rearrangements were above 56.7% and as segregating when the standard deviation between donors was above 5%. To diagnose cytomegalovirus status from the catalog of TCR beta chain sequences, a statistical classification framework was built. A later analysis assigned V and J genes by comparing TCR nucleotide sequences with IMGT/GENE-DB human TR gene sequences. The TCRdist pipeline was used in a later analysis to assign CDR3 sequences and most-parsimonious VDJ recombination scenarios. In a later analysis, each TCR beta chain was defined by its CDR3 amino acid sequence together with its V-gene family, and reads lacking a unique V-gene family were excluded. As a way to deal with suspected cross-contamination and a sequencing artifact, a later analysis dropped approximately 570 nucleotide sequences that were highly shared and had low generation probability. In a later analysis, a clonal expansion index for each public chain was calculated from normalized within-repertoire ranks of inferred template counts. A later analysis computed generation probabilities with a VDJ recombination model fitted to out-of-frame rearrangements, and checked the results against IGoR. Hypergeometric tests were used in a later analysis to score TCR-TCR, TCR-HLA and TCR-CMV co-occurrence, with a repertoire-size bias correction applied to the TCR pairs. In a later analysis, false discovery rates were estimated by permuting HLA or CMV assignments 20 times. A later analysis grouped co-occurring TCRs with DBSCAN, adding TCRdist sequence similarity when clustering within HLA-allele-positive subsets. Repertoires with fewer than 30,000 or more than 120,000 public chains, plus five repertoires with anomalous nucleotide sharing, were excluded from co-occurrence clustering. Held by TCRdb, this immuneACCESS table contains in-frame sequences only and omits some clones. Under half of the omission traces to an unresolved V gene where checked; the cause of the rest is unknown. The V and J calls and clone size come from that table; D and trimming were worked out from the DNA. The sample table gives about 160,000 clones. Roughly 2% of the sample rests with the top ten.

To note about this clone: Its antigen is not yet known. Relative to the germline gene, one junction end is altered; a read error may explain this. This sample also contains other DNA sequences that code for the same CDR3.

The cohort was made up of 500 to 850 healthy bone marrow donors. At the time of sampling, every cohort member was nominally healthy, though immune exposures that went unrecorded were likely present. The donor was CMV seronegative and belonged to the group of 350 to 400 seronegative cohort members. Each donor provided a peripheral blood sample, and peripheral blood mononuclear cells were used for TCR beta sequencing. The Qiagen DNeasy Blood Extraction Kit was used to extract genomic DNA from the blood cell samples. This clonotype was sampled from a young man in good health and CMV-seronegative. Sequenced material: PBMCs.

The CDR3 protein sequence reads: CASSQSGTSGAYEQYF. The DNA sequence is TGTGCCAGCAGCCAAAGCGGGACTAGCGGAGCCTACGAACAGTACTTC. The chain employs TRBV11-1 and TRBJ2-7, with TRBD2 matching 11 junction bases. The CDR3 runs 16 amino acids, cysteine and phenylalanine included. The DNA shown is the 48-base CDR3, in frame from base 1. The germline V gene (reference sequence) sets CDR1 to SGHAT and CDR2 to FQDESV. With the portions outside the CDR3 filled from the reference TRBV11-1 and TRBJ2-7 genes, the complete variable region becomes EAEVAQSPRYKITEKSQAVAFWCDPISGHATLYWYRQILGQGPELLVQFQDESVVDDSQLPKDRFSAERLKGVDSTLKIQPAELGDSAMYLCASSQSGTSGAYEQYFGPGTRLTVT.